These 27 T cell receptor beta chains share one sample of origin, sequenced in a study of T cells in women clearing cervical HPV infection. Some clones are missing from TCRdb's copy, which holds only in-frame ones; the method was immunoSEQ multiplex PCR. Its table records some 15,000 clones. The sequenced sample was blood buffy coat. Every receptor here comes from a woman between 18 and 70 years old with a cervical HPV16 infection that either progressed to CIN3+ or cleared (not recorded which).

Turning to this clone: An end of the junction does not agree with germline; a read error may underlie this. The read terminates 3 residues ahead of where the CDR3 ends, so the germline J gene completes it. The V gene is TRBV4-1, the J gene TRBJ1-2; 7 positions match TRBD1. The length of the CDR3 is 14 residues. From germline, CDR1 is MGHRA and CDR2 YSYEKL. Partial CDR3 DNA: TGCGCCAGCACCCAAGGAGGGGGCGCGCGTGGC. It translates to CASTQGGGARG. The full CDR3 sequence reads CASTQGGGARGYTF.

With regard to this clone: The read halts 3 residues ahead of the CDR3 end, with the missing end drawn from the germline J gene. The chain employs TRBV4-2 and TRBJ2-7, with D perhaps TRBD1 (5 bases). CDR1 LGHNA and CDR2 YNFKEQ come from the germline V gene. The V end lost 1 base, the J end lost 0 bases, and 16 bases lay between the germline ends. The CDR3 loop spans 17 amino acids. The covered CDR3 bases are TGTGCCAGCAGCCAAGGAACCGCAGGGCGACTCTCCTACGAG. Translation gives CASSQGTAGRLSYE. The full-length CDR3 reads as CASSQGTAGRLSYEQYF.

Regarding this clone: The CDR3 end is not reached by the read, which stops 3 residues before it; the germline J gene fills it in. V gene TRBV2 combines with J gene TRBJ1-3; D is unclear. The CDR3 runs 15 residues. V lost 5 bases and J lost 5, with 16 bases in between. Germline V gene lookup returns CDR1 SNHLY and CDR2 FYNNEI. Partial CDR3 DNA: TGTGCCAGCAGTAACCGAGGGTTCGCTAGAAACACC. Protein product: CASSNRGFARNT. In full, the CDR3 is CASSNRGFARNTIYF.

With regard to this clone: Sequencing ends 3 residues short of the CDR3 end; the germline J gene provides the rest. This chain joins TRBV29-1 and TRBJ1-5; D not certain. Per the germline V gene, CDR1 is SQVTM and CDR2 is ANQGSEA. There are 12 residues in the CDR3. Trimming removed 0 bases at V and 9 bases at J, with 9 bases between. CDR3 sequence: CSVEETAGPQHF. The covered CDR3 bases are TGCAGCGTTGAAGAGACCGCGGGGCCC.

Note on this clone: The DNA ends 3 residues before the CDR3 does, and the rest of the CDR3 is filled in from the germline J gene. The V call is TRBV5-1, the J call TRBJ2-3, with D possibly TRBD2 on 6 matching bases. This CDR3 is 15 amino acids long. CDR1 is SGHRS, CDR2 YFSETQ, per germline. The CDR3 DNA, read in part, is TGCGCCAGCAGTCACGCCGGGGGTGGGGGAGAGACG. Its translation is CASSHAGGGGET. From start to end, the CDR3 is CASSHAGGGGETQYF.

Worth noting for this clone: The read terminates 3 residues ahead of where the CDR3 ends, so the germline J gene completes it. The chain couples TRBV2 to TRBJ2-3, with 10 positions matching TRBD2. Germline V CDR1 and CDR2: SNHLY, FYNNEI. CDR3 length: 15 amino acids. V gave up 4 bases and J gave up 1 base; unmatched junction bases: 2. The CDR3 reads CASSVLAGGTDTQYF. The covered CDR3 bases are TGTGCCAGCAGTGTTCTAGCGGGGGGCACAGATACG.

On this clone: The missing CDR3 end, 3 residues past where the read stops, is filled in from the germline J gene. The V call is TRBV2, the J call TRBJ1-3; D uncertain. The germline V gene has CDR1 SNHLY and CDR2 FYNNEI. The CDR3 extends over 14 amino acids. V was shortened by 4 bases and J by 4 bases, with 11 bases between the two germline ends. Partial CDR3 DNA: TGTGCCAGCAGTGCCGGGGAATCGGGAAACACC. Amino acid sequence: CASSAGESGNT. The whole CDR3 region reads CASSAGESGNTIYF.

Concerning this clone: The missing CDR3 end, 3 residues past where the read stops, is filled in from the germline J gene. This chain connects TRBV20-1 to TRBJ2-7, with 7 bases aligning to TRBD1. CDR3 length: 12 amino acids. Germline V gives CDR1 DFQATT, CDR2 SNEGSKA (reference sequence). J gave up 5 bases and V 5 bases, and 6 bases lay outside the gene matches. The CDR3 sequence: CSASGTVHEQYF. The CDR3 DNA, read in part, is TGCAGTGCTTCCGGGACAGTTCACGAG.

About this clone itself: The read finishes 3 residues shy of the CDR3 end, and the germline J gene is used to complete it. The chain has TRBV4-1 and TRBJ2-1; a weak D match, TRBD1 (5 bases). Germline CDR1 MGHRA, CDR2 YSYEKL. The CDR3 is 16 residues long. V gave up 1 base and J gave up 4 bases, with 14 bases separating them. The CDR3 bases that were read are TGCGCCAGCAGCCAAGGGGCTTACAGGCAGTACAATGAG. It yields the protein CASSQGAYRQYNE. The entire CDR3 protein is CASSQGAYRQYNEQFF.

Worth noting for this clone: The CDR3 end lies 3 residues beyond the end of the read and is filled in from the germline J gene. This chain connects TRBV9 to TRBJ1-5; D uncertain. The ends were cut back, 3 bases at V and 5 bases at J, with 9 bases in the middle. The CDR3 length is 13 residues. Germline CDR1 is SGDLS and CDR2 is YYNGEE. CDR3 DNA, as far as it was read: TGTGCCAGCAGCGCAACTCTAGATCAGCCC. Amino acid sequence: CASSATLDQP. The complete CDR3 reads CASSATLDQPQHF.

CDR3 sequence reads: CASSLGDKGNTIYF. The covered CDR3 bases are TGCGCCAGCAGCTTGGGTGACAAAGGAAACACC. This chain uses TRBV5-1 with TRBJ1-3, with D unresolved. The read stops 3 residues short of the end of the CDR3; the missing end is completed from the germline J gene. Trimming shortened V by 0 bases and J by 4 bases, and 8 bases separated the two germline ends. CDR3 size: 14 residues. From germline, CDR1 is SGHRS and CDR2 YFSETQ. Full variable domain (remainder filled in from reference TRBV5-1 and TRBJ1-3): KAGVTQTPRYLIKTRGQQVTLSCSPISGHRSVSWYQQTPGQGLQFLFEYFSETQRNKGNFPGRFSGRQFSNSRSEMNVSTLELGDSALYLCASSLGDKGNTIYFGEGSWLTVV.

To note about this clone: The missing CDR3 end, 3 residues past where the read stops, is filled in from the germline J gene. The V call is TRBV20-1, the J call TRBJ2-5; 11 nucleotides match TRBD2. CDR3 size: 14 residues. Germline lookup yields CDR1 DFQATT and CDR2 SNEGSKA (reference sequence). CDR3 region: CSAPLAGATDTQYF. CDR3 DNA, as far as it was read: TGCAGTGCTCCACTAGCGGGGGCCACAGATACC.

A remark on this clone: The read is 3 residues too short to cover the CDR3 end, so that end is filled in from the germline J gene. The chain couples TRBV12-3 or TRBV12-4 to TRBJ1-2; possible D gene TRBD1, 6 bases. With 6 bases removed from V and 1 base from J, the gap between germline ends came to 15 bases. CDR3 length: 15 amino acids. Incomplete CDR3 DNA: TGTGCCAGCAGAAGGACAGCGCAACTTAACTATGGC. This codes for CASRRTAQLNYG. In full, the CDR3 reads CASRRTAQLNYGYTF.

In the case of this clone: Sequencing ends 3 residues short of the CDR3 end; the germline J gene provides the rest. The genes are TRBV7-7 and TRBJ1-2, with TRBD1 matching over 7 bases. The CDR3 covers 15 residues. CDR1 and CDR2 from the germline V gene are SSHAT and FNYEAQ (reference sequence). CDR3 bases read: TGTGCCAGCAGCCCCTCCCGGGACAGACAAGAGACC. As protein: CASSPSRDRQET. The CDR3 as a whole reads CASSPSRDRQETYTF.

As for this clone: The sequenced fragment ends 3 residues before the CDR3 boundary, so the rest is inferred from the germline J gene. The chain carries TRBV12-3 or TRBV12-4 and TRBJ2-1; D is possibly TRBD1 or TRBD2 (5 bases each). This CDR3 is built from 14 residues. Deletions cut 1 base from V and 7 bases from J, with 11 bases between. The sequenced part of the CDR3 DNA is TGTGCCAGCAGTTTAGTAGGGGAGATGAATGAG. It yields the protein CASSLVGEMNE. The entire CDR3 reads CASSLVGEMNEQFF.

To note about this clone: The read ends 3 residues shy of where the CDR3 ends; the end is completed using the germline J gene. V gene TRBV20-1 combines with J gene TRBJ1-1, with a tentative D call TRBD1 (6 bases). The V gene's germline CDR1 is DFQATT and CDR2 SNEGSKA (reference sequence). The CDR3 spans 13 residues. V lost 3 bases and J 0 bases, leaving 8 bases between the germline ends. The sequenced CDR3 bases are TGCAGTGCTAGGGACAGACTGAACACTGAA. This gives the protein CSARDRLNTE. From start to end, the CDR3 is CSARDRLNTEAFF.

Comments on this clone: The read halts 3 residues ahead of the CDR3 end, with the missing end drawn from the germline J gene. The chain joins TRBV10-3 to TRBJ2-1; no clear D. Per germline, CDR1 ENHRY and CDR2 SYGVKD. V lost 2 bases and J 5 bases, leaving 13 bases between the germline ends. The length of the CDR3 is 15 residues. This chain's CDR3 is CAISEPAGPHNEQFF. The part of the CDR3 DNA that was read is TGTGCCATCAGTGAGCCAGCAGGCCCCCACAATGAG.

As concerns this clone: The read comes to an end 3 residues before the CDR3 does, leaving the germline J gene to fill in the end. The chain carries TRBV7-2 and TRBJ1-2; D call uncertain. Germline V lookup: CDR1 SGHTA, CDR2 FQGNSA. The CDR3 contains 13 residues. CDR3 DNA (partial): TGTGCCAGCAGCTTATTGGCTGAGGGCGAC. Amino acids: CASSLLAEGD. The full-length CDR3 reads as CASSLLAEGDYTF.

The CDR3 bases that were read are TGTGCCAGCAGCTTAGGACCCCAGGGGGCGGGAGAGACC. Amino acid sequence: CASSLGPQGAGET. The entire CDR3 sequence reads CASSLGPQGAGETQYF. The chain carries TRBV7-7 and TRBJ2-5, with 8 positions matching TRBD1. With the read ending 3 residues before the CDR3 end, the germline J gene is used to fill in that end. With 1 base clipped from V and 4 bases from J, the junction kept 8 bases outside the gene matches. The CDR3 is 16 amino acids. Germline values: CDR1 SSHAT, CDR2 FNYEAQ (reference sequence).

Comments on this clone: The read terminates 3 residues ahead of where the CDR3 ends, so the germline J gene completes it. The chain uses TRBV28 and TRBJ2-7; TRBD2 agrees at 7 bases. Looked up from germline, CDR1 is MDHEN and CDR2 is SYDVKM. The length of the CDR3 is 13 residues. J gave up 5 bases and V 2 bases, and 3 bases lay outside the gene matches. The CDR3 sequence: CASSLAGRDEQYF. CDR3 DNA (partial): TGTGCCAGCAGTTTAGCGGGGAGGGACGAG.

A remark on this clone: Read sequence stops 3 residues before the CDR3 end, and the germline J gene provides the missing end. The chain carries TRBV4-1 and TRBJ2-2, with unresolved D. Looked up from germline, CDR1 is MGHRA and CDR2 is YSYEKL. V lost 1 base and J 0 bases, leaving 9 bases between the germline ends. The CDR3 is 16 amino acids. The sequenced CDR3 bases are TGCGCCAGCAGCCAAGTTCCTATCGCGAACACCGGGGAG. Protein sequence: CASSQVPIANTGE. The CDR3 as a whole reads CASSQVPIANTGELFF.

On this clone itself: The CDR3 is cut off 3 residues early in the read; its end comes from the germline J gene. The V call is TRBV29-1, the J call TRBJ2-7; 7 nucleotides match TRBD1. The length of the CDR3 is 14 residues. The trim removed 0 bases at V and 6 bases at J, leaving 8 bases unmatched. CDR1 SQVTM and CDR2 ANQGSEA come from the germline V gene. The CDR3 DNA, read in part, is TGCAGCGTTGAAGATTCGGTAGGGGGCGCCGAG. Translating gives CSVEDSVGGAE. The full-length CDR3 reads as CSVEDSVGGAEQYF.

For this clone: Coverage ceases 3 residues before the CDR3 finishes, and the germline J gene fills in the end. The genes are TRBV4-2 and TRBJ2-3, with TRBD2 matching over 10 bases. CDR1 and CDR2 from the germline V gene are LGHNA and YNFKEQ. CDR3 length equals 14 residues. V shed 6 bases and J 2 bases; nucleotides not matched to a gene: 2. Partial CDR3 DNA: TGTGCCAGCAGTGGACTAGCGGTCACAGATACG. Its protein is CASSGLAVTDT. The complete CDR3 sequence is CASSGLAVTDTQYF.

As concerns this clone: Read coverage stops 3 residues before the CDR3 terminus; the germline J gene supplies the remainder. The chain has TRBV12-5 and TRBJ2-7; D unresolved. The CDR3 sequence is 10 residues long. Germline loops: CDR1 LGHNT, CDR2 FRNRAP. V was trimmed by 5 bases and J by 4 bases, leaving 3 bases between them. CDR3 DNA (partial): TGTGCTAGTGGTCTTTACGAG. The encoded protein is CASGLYE. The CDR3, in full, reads CASGLYEQYF. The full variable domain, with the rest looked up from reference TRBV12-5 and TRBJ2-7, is DARVTQTPRHKVTEMGQEVTMRCQPILGHNTVFWYRQTMMQGLELLAYFRNRAPLDDSGMPKDRFSAEMPDATLATLKIQPSEPRDSAVYFCASGLYEQYFGPGTRLTVT.

The sequenced part of the CDR3 DNA is TGTGCCAGCAGCCCGCAGGGATACACTGAA. It translates to CASSPQGYTE. The full CDR3 protein is CASSPQGYTEAFF. This rearrangement joins TRBV13 to TRBJ1-1; a possible D gene is TRBD1 (5 bases). Coverage ceases 3 residues before the CDR3 finishes, and the germline J gene fills in the end. V was cut by 5 bases and J by 3 bases, with 10 bases left in between. Germline V gene sequence: CDR1 PRHDT, CDR2 FYEKMQ (reference sequence). The CDR3 has 13 residues.

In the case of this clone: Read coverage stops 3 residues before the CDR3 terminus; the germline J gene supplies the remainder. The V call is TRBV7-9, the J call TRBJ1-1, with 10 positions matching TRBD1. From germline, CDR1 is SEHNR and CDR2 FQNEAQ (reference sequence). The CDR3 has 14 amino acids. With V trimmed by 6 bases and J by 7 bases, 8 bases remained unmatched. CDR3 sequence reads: CASRPGQGLGEAFF. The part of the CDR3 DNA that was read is TGTGCCAGCAGACCGGGACAGGGGTTGGGTGAA. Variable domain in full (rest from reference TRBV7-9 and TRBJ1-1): DTGVSQNPRHKITKRGQNVTFRCDPISEHNRLYWYRQTLGQGPEFLTYFQNEAQLEKSRLLSDRFSAERPKGSFSTLEIQRTEQGDSAMYLCASRPGQGLGEAFFGQGTRLTVV.

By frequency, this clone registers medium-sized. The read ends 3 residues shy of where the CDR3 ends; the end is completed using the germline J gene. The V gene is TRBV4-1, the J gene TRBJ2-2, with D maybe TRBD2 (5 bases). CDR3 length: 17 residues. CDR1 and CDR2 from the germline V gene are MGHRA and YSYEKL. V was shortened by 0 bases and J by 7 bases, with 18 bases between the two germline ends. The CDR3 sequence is CASSQELASPTGGELFF. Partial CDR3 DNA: TGCGCCAGCAGCCAAGAATTGGCTAGCCCTACGGGCGGGGAG.